Shown below are 5 T cell receptor beta chains from a single sample sequenced in a study of cytomegalovirus exposure and HLA in healthy donors. With 60 Vbeta and 13 Jbeta primers, the PCR was carried out. Clones were read by immunoSEQ multiplex PCR, and TCRdb kept only the in-frame ones, dropping some. The profile shows around 130,000 clones, just under 75% of them singletons. Material: PBMCs. The receptors stem from a man aged 35 to 55 in good health and CMV-seropositive.

V gene TRBV5-1 combines with J gene TRBJ2-1; 7 bases agree with TRBD2. Germline V gives CDR1 SGHRS, CDR2 YFSETQ. The V gene end was trimmed by 7 bases and the J gene end by 8 bases; junction bases not matched to a gene: 9. The CDR3 has 13 residues. The CDR3, as DNA: TGCGCCAGCGGGAGACTAGCAGCCGATGAGCAGTTCTTC. Translation: CASGRLAADEQFF. Filled out from reference TRBV5-1 and TRBJ2-1, the complete variable domain reads KAGVTQTPRYLIKTRGQQVTLSCSPISGHRSVSWYQQTPGQGLQFLFEYFSETQRNKGNFPGRFSGRQFSNSRSEMNVSTLELGDSALYLCASGRLAADEQFFGPGTRLTVL.

The genes are TRBV15 and TRBJ2-5; the match to TRBD2 covers 7 bases. The DNA matches TRBJ2-7 better at its end, which makes the J call doubtful. CDR3 length: 15 amino acids. Looked up from germline, CDR1 is LNHNV and CDR2 is YYDKDF (reference sequence). The CDR3 is CATSRGGGGGYEQYF. The CDR3 nucleotides read TGTGCCACCAGCAGAGGAGGTGGGGGGGGATACGAGCAGTACTTC.

Comment on this clone: One end of the junction varies from germline; a read error may be responsible. The gene calls are TRBV5-4 and TRBJ2-3; D remains ambiguous. Germline assignment: CDR1 SGHNT and CDR2 YYREEE (reference sequence). This CDR3 has 12 amino acids. The CDR3 DNA is TGTGCCAGCAGCCCAAACACAAATACGCAGTATTTT. Protein sequence: CASSPNTNTQYF.

This clone was seen once. J is TRBJ1-2 and V is TRBV5-6, with 8 bases matching TRBD1. CDR1 is SGHDT and CDR2 is YYEEEE in the germline V gene. The J segment lost 3 bases and the V segment lost 0 bases, leaving 4 bases of the junction unmatched. The CDR3 totals 15 residues. In DNA form, the CDR3 reads TGTGCCAGCAGCTTGGCGGCCAGGGGGCACTATGGCTACACCTTC. Its translation: CASSLAARGHYGYTF.

The rearrangement uses TRBV18 and TRBJ1-1; D ambiguous. CDR3 length: 13 residues. V lost 3 bases, J lost 4 bases, and 9 bases lay in between. Looked up from germline, CDR1 is KGHSH and CDR2 is LQKENI. The CDR3 region is CASSPQGSTEAFF. The CDR3 region has the DNA TGTGCCAGCTCACCCCAAGGGAGCACTGAAGCTTTCTTT.